This T cell receptor beta chain was documented in a study of blood T cell repertoires in COVID-19. The length of the CDR3 is 16 residues. Germline assignment: CDR1 MDHEN and CDR2 SYDVKM. The V and J ends lost 2 bases and 5 bases respectively, with 15 bases between them. Original analysis: By means of reference gene primer amplification, nucleated cell counts were estimated. Only in-frame clones appear in the TCRdb table, and some are missing; sequencing was by immunoSEQ multiplex PCR. The V and J calls and clone size were taken over from that table, and D and trimming were inferred from the DNA. The sample includes some 65,000 clones, around 90% of them seen just once.

The sequenced material came from peripheral blood. This TCR derives from a man in his sixties with acute or convalescent COVID-19. The chain is built from TRBV28 and TRBJ2-2; D might be TRBD1 (5 bases). The CDR3 DNA reads TGTGCCAGCAGTTTAGGTCTCCGCGCAGGGACCGGGGAGCTGTTTTTT. It specifies CASSLGLRAGTGELFF.